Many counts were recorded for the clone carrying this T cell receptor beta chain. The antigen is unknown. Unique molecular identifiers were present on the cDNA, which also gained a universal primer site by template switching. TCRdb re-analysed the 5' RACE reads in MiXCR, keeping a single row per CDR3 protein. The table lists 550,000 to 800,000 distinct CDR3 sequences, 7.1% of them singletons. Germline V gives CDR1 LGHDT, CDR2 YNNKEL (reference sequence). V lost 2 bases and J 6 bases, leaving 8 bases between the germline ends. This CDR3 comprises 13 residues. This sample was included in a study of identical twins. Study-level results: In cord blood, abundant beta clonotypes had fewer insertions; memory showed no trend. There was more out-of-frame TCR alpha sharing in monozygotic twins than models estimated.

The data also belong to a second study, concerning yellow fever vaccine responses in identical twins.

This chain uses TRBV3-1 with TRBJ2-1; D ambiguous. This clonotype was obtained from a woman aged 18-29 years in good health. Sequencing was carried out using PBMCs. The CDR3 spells CASSQRQTNEQFF. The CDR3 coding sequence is TGTGCCAGCAGCCAAAGGCAAACCAATGAGCAGTTCTTC.